This TCR beta chain was found in a study of blood T cell repertoires in COVID-19. Study-wide context: The United States, Italy and Spain provided the acute and convalescent COVID-19 samples. Sources were T cells, B-cell-depleted T cells, or PBMCs; the material itself was cDNA or gDNA.

In the original workflow: The assay estimated nucleated cells by amplifying reference gene primers. The method was immunoSEQ multiplex PCR; TCRdb's version includes in-frame clones alone and lacks a portion of them. That table gives V, J and clone size, and the DNA gave D and trimming. Of roughly 59,000 clones listed, more than 75% are singletons. The V gene end was trimmed by 5 bases and the J gene end by 4 bases; junction bases not matched to a gene: 5. CDR1 and CDR2 (germline): MNHEY, SVGAGI. The CDR3 covers 14 residues. The specimen was peripheral blood. This clonotype originated in a man at least 80 years old with acute or convalescent COVID-19. V usage is TRBV6-5 and J usage is TRBJ2-1; 7 bases align to TRBD1. DNA of the CDR3: TGTGCCAGCAGTACTGGGACAGCATACAATGAGCAGTTCTTC. It translates to CASSTGTAYNEQFF.